Listed below are T cell receptor beta chains from one sample, sequenced in a study of response to subunit inactivated influenza vaccine. Each CDR3 protein gets one entry after TCRdb re-called the RT-PCR reads with MiXCR. The sample holds about 570,000 distinct CDR3 sequences, about 10% seen once. The data were also submitted as part of a second study, on T cells expressing NK-cell markers.

Sequenced here: PBMCs from blood, sampled on the day of vaccination. Receptors originate from a man aged 45-65 years who received an inactivated influenza vaccine. CDR3s include the opening cysteine and the closing phenylalanine or tryptophan. A D gene is named only where the DNA matches it firmly. Rows give clone size only sometimes, using once, few, many, or a class for an expanded clone.

size,D,J,V,DNA,CDR3
few,TRBD1,TRBJ2-7,TRBV6-5,TGTGCCAGCAGTTACGGACAGGGCCCGTCCTACGAGCAGTACTTC,CASSYGQGPSYEQYF
.,.,TRBJ2-2,TRBV24-1,TGTGCCACCAGTAACGCATTAGGCGTGAACACCGGGGAGCTGTTTTTT,CATSNALGVNTGELFF
.,TRBD2,TRBJ2-7,TRBV20-1,TGCAGTGCCTCCAGCGGGATCTACGAGCAGTACTTC,CSASSGIYEQYF
.,TRBD2,TRBJ2-1,TRBV11-2,TGTGCCAGCAGCTCCCTGCGGGGGTCCTACAATGAGCAGTTCTTC,CASSSLRGSYNEQFF
few,.,TRBJ2-5,TRBV6-2/TRBV6-3,TGTGCCAGCAGTTACTCCGGTGGGACCCAGTACTTC,CASSYSGGTQYF
few,TRBD1,TRBJ1-6,TRBV23-1,TGCGCCAGCAGTCAGAACCGGGACAGGGACTCACCCCTCCACTTT,CASSQNRDRDSPLHF
few,.,TRBJ1-3,TRBV20-1,TGCAGTGCTAGCCCCGGACAGACCTCTGGAAACACCATATATTTT,CSASPGQTSGNTIYF
.,.,TRBJ2-1,TRBV5-6,TGTGCCAGCAGCTTGTGGGGGAATGATGAGCAGTTCTTC,CASSLWGNDEQFF
.,.,TRBJ2-1,TRBV30,TGTGCCTGGACCGGACTGGTGAATGAGCAGTTCTTC,CAWTGLVNEQFF
.,.,TRBJ2-3,TRBV28,TGTGCCAGCAGTAACCCGGGACTTAGCACAGATACGCAGTATTTT,CASSNPGLSTDTQYF
few,TRBD2,TRBJ2-3,TRBV12-3/TRBV12-4,TGTGCCAGCAGTATACTAGCGGGGGGAGCAGATACGCAGTATTTT,CASSILAGGADTQYF